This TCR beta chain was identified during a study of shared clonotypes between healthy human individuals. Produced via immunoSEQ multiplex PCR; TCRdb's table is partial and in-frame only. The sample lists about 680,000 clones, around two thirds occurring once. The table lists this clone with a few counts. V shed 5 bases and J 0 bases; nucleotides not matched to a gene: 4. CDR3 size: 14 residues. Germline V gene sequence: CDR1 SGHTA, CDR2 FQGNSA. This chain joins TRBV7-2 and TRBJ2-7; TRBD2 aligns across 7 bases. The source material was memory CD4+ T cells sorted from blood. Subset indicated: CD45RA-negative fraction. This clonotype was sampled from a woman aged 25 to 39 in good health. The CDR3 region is CASSELANSYEQYF. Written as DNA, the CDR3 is TGTGCCAGCAGCGAACTAGCGAACTCCTACGAGCAGTACTTC.